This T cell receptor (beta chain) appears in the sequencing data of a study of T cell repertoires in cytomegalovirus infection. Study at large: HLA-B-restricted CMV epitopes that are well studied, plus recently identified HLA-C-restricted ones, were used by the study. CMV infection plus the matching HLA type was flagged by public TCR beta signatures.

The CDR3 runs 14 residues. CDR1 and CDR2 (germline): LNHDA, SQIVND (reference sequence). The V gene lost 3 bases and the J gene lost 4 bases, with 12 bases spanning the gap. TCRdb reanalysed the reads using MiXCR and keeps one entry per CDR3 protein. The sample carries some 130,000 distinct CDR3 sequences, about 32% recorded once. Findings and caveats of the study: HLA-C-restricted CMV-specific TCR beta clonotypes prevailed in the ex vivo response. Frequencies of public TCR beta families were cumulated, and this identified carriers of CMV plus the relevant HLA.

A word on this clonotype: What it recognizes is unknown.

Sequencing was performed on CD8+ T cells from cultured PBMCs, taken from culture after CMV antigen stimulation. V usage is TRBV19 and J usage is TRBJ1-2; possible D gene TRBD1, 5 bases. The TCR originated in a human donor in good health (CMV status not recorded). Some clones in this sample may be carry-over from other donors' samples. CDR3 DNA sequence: TGTGCCAGTAGTATTGAACCCCAGGGCTATGGCTACACCTTC. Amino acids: CASSIEPQGYGYTF. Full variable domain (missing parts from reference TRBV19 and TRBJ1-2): DGGITQSPKYLFRKEGQNVTLSCEQNLNHDAMYWYRQDPGQGLRLIYYSQIVNDFQKGDIAEGYSVSREKKESFPLTVTSAQKNPTAFYLCASSIEPQGYGYTFGSGTRLTVV.